The 18 T cell receptor beta chains below were found in one sample sequenced in a study of T cell changes during pregnancy in multiple sclerosis. Repertoires were generated with immunoSEQ multiplex PCR, while TCRdb's copy carries only in-frame clones and drops some. The repertoire holds 60,000 to 90,000 clones, approximately 94% seen once, with just over 2.5% in the top ten. The sequencing used peripheral blood, collected after pregnancy. These receptors all come from a female donor in good health, enrolled as a control in a pregnancy study.

This clone occurred once. The genes are TRBV29-1 and TRBJ2-7; a possible D gene is TRBD1 (5 bases). This CDR3 contains 11 residues. Per the germline V gene, CDR1 is SQVTM and CDR2 is ANQGSEA. The ends were cut back, 6 bases at V and 2 bases at J, with 8 bases in the middle. The CDR3 nucleotides read TGCAGCGTGGCGGACACCTACGAGCAGTACTTC. It yields the protein CSVADTYEQYF.

This clone is termed medium-sized. This chain joins TRBV7-9 and TRBJ1-1; D gene uncertain. Germline loops: CDR1 SEHNR, CDR2 FQNEAQ (reference sequence). V lost 4 bases and J 0 bases, leaving 6 bases between the germline ends. The CDR3 extends over 13 amino acids. The CDR3 bases are TGTGCCAGCAGCTCCTCCTTGAACACTGAAGCTTTCTTT. Encoded protein: CASSSSLNTEAFF.

The V and J genes are TRBV19 and TRBJ2-3; no definite D call. CDR3 length equals 13 residues. V was trimmed by 9 bases and J by 3 bases, leaving 13 bases between them. Germline V gene data show CDR1 as LNHDA and CDR2 as SQIVND (reference sequence). CDR3 in amino acids: CASRNYRTDTQYF. CDR3 bases: TGTGCCAGCCGAAACTACCGAACAGATACGCAGTATTTT. Using reference TRBV19 and TRBJ2-3 for the parts outside the CDR3, the full variable domain is DGGITQSPKYLFRKEGQNVTLSCEQNLNHDAMYWYRQDPGQGLRLIYYSQIVNDFQKGDIAEGYSVSREKKESFPLTVTSAQKNPTAFYLCASRNYRTDTQYFGPGTRLTVL.

The V and J genes are TRBV19 and TRBJ2-3; 14 nucleotides agree with TRBD2. The CDR3 totals 20 residues. Trimming cost V 3 bases and J 5 bases; bases outside gene matches: 16. The germline CDR1 and CDR2 sequences are LNHDA and SQIVND (reference sequence). This chain's CDR3 is CASSIHYLTGTSGGGDTQYF. The DNA of the CDR3 is TGTGCCAGTAGTATTCATTATTTAACCGGGACTAGCGGGGGTGGAGATACGCAGTATTTT. The full variable domain, in which reference TRBV19 and TRBJ2-3 provide the parts outside the CDR3, is DGGITQSPKYLFRKEGQNVTLSCEQNLNHDAMYWYRQDPGQGLRLIYYSQIVNDFQKGDIAEGYSVSREKKESFPLTVTSAQKNPTAFYLCASSIHYLTGTSGGGDTQYFGPGTRLTVL.

J is TRBJ2-1 and V is TRBV29-1, with TRBD2 matching over 11 bases. In germline, CDR1 is SQVTM, CDR2 ANQGSEA. The trim removed 6 bases at V and 9 bases at J, leaving 10 bases unmatched. The CDR3 loop spans 14 amino acids. CDR3 DNA: TGCAGCGTCGCGGCTAGCGGGAGGTCCGGTGAGCAGTTCTTC. Its translation is CSVAASGRSGEQFF.

This chain joins TRBV2 and TRBJ2-7, with D possibly being TRBD1 (6 bases). Trimming took off 7 bases at V and 1 base at J, with 14 bases between the two ends. This CDR3 has 14 residues. Germline V gives CDR1 SNHLY, CDR2 FYNNEI. The CDR3 region is CASTPGHGSYEQYF. The CDR3 DNA reads TGTGCCAGCACTCCGGGACACGGGTCCTACGAGCAGTACTTC.

The chain recombines TRBV4-1 with TRBJ2-2; 9 positions match TRBD1. The CDR3 runs 16 residues. Per germline, CDR1 MGHRA and CDR2 YSYEKL. V gave up 4 bases and J gave up 6 bases; unmatched junction bases: 9. The CDR3 loop is CASSLPGTGRPGELFF. CDR3 coding DNA: TGCGCCAGCAGCCTCCCTGGGACAGGGCGTCCCGGGGAGCTGTTTTTT.

The rearrangement joins TRBV29-1 to TRBJ2-7; 7 bases match TRBD2. The CDR3 runs to 11 residues. The germline gives CDR1 SQVTM, CDR2 ANQGSEA. The J segment lost 3 bases and the V segment lost 6 bases, leaving 2 bases of the junction unmatched. The CDR3 DNA is TGCAGCGTCCAGCGGGACTACGAGCAGTACTTC. Amino acids: CSVQRDYEQYF.

The CDR3 loop is CASSRGTSGLYNEQFF. DNA for the CDR3: TGTGCCAGCAGCAGGGGGACTAGCGGGCTATACAATGAGCAGTTCTTC. This chain connects TRBV7-3 to TRBJ2-1; 12 bases align to TRBD2. The CDR3 extends over 16 amino acids. The ends lost 5 bases at V and 4 bases at J; junction bases unmatched: 6. Germline V gene lookup returns CDR1 SGHTA and CDR2 FQGTGA.

The chain links TRBV4-1 to TRBJ2-3; unclear D gene. The CDR3 is made up of 14 amino acids. Germline V gives CDR1 MGHRA, CDR2 YSYEKL. Trimming cost V 0 bases and J 1 base, with 5 bases left between them. CDR3 sequence: CASSQDGRTDTQYF. CDR3 nucleotide sequence: TGCGCCAGCAGCCAAGATGGGCGCACAGATACGCAGTATTTT.

This clone was recorded once. The chain employs TRBV18 and TRBJ2-7; 16 bases align to TRBD2. In germline, CDR1 is KGHSH, CDR2 LQKENI. The length of the CDR3 is 16 residues. Unmatched junction bases numbered 4, after V lost 3 bases and J lost 5 bases. CDR3 sequence: CASSPPGLAGGDEQYF. CDR3 DNA: TGTGCCAGCTCACCGCCGGGACTAGCGGGGGGGGACGAGCAGTACTTC.

V is TRBV7-2 and J is TRBJ1-2; TRBD1 agrees at 7 bases. V was clipped by 1 base and J by 2 bases; unmatched bases: 4. CDR3 length: 15 amino acids. Germline-derived CDR1 and CDR2 are SGHTA and FQGNSA. The CDR3 DNA reads TGTGCCAGCAGCTTAGATGGGACAGTAAACTATGGCTACACCTTC. Protein product: CASSLDGTVNYGYTF.

The chain carries TRBV7-2 and TRBJ1-3; a weak D match, TRBD1 (5 bases). Trimming cost V 2 bases and J 1 base, with 15 bases left between them. Germline values: CDR1 SGHTA, CDR2 FQGNSA. The CDR3 length is 17 residues. CDR3 in DNA: TGTGCCAGCAGCTTAATAGTACAGGCATTTTCTGGAAACACCATATATTTT. Translated: CASSLIVQAFSGNTIYF.

The rearrangement joins TRBV27 to TRBJ1-2; 7 bases match TRBD1. CDR3 length equals 15 residues. Germline CDR1 is MNHEY and CDR2 is SMNVEV (reference sequence). With V trimmed by 4 bases and J by 3 bases, 8 bases remained unmatched. The CDR3 loop is CASSSLTGYDYGYTF. The CDR3 DNA reads as TGTGCCAGCAGTTCCCTGACAGGGTATGACTATGGCTACACCTTC.

The chain has TRBV10-3 and TRBJ2-3; 9 bases match TRBD1. The CDR3 runs 16 residues. Trimming cost V 3 bases and J 2 bases; bases outside gene matches: 6. Looked up from germline, CDR1 is ENHRY and CDR2 is SYGVKD. This CDR3 is CAISDGRTGDTDTQYF. CDR3 nucleotides: TGTGCCATCAGTGATGGAAGGACAGGGGACACAGATACGCAGTATTTT.

The V gene is TRBV6-1, the J gene TRBJ1-4, with D unclear. The CDR3 runs 12 residues. Germline CDR1 reads MNHNS; CDR2 reads SASEGT. V was pared by 6 bases and J by 8 bases, with 10 bases between. The chain's CDR3 is CASRRVGEKLFF. The CDR3 nucleotides read TGTGCCAGCAGGAGGGTGGGGGAAAAACTGTTTTTT.

The V and J genes are TRBV19 and TRBJ2-1, with TRBD2 matching over 8 bases. V trimming: 7 bases; J trimming: 0 bases; junction bases outside the gene matches: 5. The CDR3 totals 15 residues. CDR1 is LNHDA, CDR2 SQIVND, per germline (reference sequence). CDR3 coding DNA: TGTGCCAGTACCACTAGCGGTAGCTCCTACAATGAGCAGTTCTTC. The encoded protein is CASTTSGSSYNEQFF.

The V gene is TRBV27, the J gene TRBJ2-7; 7 bases line up with TRBD1. V lost 8 bases and J lost 7; bases outside the gene matches: 14. This CDR3 is built from 14 residues. Germline V lookup: CDR1 MNHEY, CDR2 SMNVEV (reference sequence). The CDR3 DNA reads TGTGCCAGCCCCCCACAGGGGCCGGGTTGTGAGCAGTACTTC. Encoded protein: CASPPQGPGCEQYF.